One sample yielded the 26 T cell receptor beta chains listed below, sequenced in a study of T cell repertoires in cytomegalovirus infection. TCRdb itself ran the reads through MiXCR, one entry per CDR3 protein. The sample includes about 280,000 distinct CDR3 sequences, around 20% of them seen just once. Their antigen targets remain unknown. Sample: cultured PBMCs, taken from culture after CMV antigen stimulation. All receptors derive from a human donor in good health (CMV status not recorded). Some clones in this sample may be carry-over from other donors' samples.

This rearrangement joins TRBV5-4 to TRBJ2-2; 7 bases fit TRBD2. Germline V lookup: CDR1 SGHNT, CDR2 YYREEE (reference sequence). The CDR3 is 16 amino acids. The junction had 7 bases not matched to a gene; V was cut back by 4 bases and J by 1 base. As DNA, the CDR3 is TGTGCCAGCAGCCCAACCAGCGGGATGAACACCGGGGAGCTGTTTTTT. It yields the protein CASSPTSGMNTGELFF.

The V gene is TRBV6-2 or TRBV6-3, the J gene TRBJ1-2, with D unresolved. The CDR3 has 12 amino acids. V lost 2 bases and J 2 bases, leaving 3 bases between the germline ends. Germline V gives CDR1 MNHEY, CDR2 SVGEGT. In nucleotides, the CDR3 is TGTGCCAGCAGTTACACGAACTATGGCTACACCTTC. Protein: CASSYTNYGYTF.

The V gene is TRBV4-1, the J gene TRBJ2-3, with 8 bases fitting TRBD2. Germline-derived CDR1 and CDR2 are MGHRA and YSYEKL. After removal of 3 bases from V and 1 base from J, the junction contained 9 bases not matched to a gene. This CDR3 spans 17 amino acids. DNA for the CDR3: TGCGCCAGCAGCCAGGAAGGACTAGCTGCCGGCACAGATACGCAGTATTTT. This codes for CASSQEGLAAGTDTQYF.

The chain recombines TRBV28 with TRBJ1-5, with D possibly TRBD1 on 6 matching bases. Germline V gene sequence: CDR1 MDHEN, CDR2 SYDVKM. This CDR3 contains 16 residues. Between the trimmed V and J ends, which lost 3 bases and 1 base, there was a span of 13 bases. The CDR3, as DNA: TGTGCCAGCAGTTTCGTTGGAGGGGGGAGCAATCAGCCCCAGCATTTT. Its translation is CASSFVGGGSNQPQHF.

This chain links TRBV28 with TRBJ2-2; 9 positions agree with TRBD1. The CDR3 extends over 16 amino acids. Germline V gene lookup returns CDR1 MDHEN and CDR2 SYDVKM. With V trimmed by 6 bases and J by 6 bases, 11 bases remained unmatched. Written as DNA, the CDR3 is TGTGCCAGCAGAAACCCGGGACAGGGCTGGGCCGGGGAGCTGTTTTTT. Encoded protein: CASRNPGQGWAGELFF.

The chain joins TRBV12-3 or TRBV12-4 to TRBJ1-1, with a weak D call TRBD1 (5 bases). With 1 base removed from V and 4 bases from J, the gap between germline ends came to 7 bases. The CDR3 has 13 amino acids. Written as DNA, the CDR3 is TGTGCCAGCAGTTTAGGAGGGGCCACTGAAGCTTTCTTT. Its translation is CASSLGGATEAFF.

For the CDR3, the DNA is TGTGCCAGCACCTCGTCGGCTGAAGCTTTCTTT. Protein sequence: CASTSSAEAFF. The V gene is TRBV5-6, the J gene TRBJ1-1; D unclear. Deletions cut 6 bases from V and 6 bases from J, with 9 bases between. This CDR3 has 11 amino acids. Germline assignment: CDR1 SGHDT and CDR2 YYEEEE.

The DNA of the CDR3 is TGTGCCACCAGCGTTTCAGGGCCCTCATACACAGATACGCAGTATTTT. This codes for CATSVSGPSYTDTQYF. The V gene is TRBV15, the J gene TRBJ2-3; D possibly corresponds to TRBD1 (5 bases). Germline loops: CDR1 LNHNV, CDR2 YYDKDF (reference sequence). Trimming left V 5 bases short and J 2 bases short, with 17 bases between. The CDR3 loop spans 16 amino acids. Combining the CDR3 with reference TRBV15 and TRBJ2-3 gives the whole variable domain DAMVIQNPRYQVTQFGKPVTLSCSQTLNHNVMYWYQQKSSQAPKLLFHYYDKDFNNEADTPDNFQSRRPNTSFCFLDIRSPGLGDTAMYLCATSVSGPSYTDTQYFGPGTRLTVL.

V is TRBV15 and J is TRBJ2-6; 8 bases are shared with TRBD1. Per the germline V gene, CDR1 is LNHNV and CDR2 is YYDKDF (reference sequence). The CDR3 consists of 16 residues. V shed 4 bases and J 4 bases; nucleotides not matched to a gene: 6. For the CDR3, the DNA is TGTGCCACCAGCACGGACAGGGCGGAAGGGGCCAACGTCCTGACTTTC. As protein: CATSTDRAEGANVLTF.

The chain carries TRBV9 and TRBJ2-2; TRBD2 aligns across 14 bases. Trimming at V came to 0 bases and at J to 7 bases, leaving 5 bases not matched to a gene. Looked up from germline, CDR1 is SGDLS and CDR2 is YYNGEE. The CDR3 is 17 residues long. The CDR3 region is CASSVAPGLAGVGELFF. The DNA of the CDR3 is TGTGCCAGCAGCGTAGCTCCGGGACTAGCGGGAGTCGGGGAGCTGTTTTTT.

The V gene is TRBV30, the J gene TRBJ2-7; TRBD2 matches 7 bases. V shed 0 bases, J shed 5 bases, and the junction held 7 bases outside the gene matches. The CDR3 contains 14 residues. Germline V lookup: CDR1 GTSNPN, CDR2 SVGIG (reference sequence). The CDR3 here is CAWSVGAAGHEQYF. The CDR3, as DNA: TGTGCCTGGAGTGTAGGAGCAGCGGGACACGAGCAGTACTTC.

V usage is TRBV6-2 or TRBV6-3 and J usage is TRBJ2-1; D remains ambiguous. Germline loops: CDR1 MNHEY, CDR2 SVGEGT. This CDR3 is built from 12 residues. Trimming took 6 bases from V and 0 from J, leaving 3 bases between them. Here the CDR3 DNA reads TGTGCCAGCAGGCGCTCCTACAATGAGCAGTTCTTC. It yields the protein CASRRSYNEQFF.

The chain combines TRBV28 with TRBJ1-1, with 10 bases that match TRBD1. The CDR3 is 18 residues long. The V gene end was trimmed by 5 bases and the J gene end by 0 bases; junction bases not matched to a gene: 12. Per the germline V gene, CDR1 is MDHEN and CDR2 is SYDVKM. CDR3 residues: CASSPRTGGGSVNTEAFF. The CDR3 DNA reads as TGTGCCAGCAGTCCTCGGACAGGGGGAGGCTCAGTGAACACTGAAGCTTTCTTT.

V usage is TRBV12-3 or TRBV12-4 and J usage is TRBJ2-1; 7 nucleotides match TRBD2. The CDR3 is 15 residues long. J was trimmed by 4 bases and V by 3 bases; bases with no gene match: 6. For the CDR3, the DNA is TGTGCCAGCAGTTTGGGGGGGGGAAGGTACAATGAGCAGTTCTTC. Protein: CASSLGGGRYNEQFF.

The chain links TRBV19 to TRBJ1-5, with TRBD1 matching over 10 bases. V trimming: 9 bases; J trimming: 9 bases; junction bases outside the gene matches: 11. Germline values: CDR1 LNHDA, CDR2 SQIVND (reference sequence). The CDR3 covers 14 residues. In DNA, the CDR3 is TGTGCCAGCATCCCCGGGACAGGGGTTCTGCCCCAGCATTTT. This sequence encodes CASIPGTGVLPQHF. The whole variable domain, remainder taken from reference TRBV19 and TRBJ1-5, is DGGITQSPKYLFRKEGQNVTLSCEQNLNHDAMYWYRQDPGQGLRLIYYSQIVNDFQKGDIAEGYSVSREKKESFPLTVTSAQKNPTAFYLCASIPGTGVLPQHFGDGTRLSIL.

This sequence joins TRBV10-3 and TRBJ2-1, with D possibly TRBD2 on 6 matching bases. This CDR3 is 15 amino acids long. Germline-derived CDR1 and CDR2 are ENHRY and SYGVKD. Trimming took 8 bases from V and 3 from J, leaving 17 bases between them. The DNA of the CDR3 is TGTGCCATCCTGGTAGGAGGGAAAGGCTACAATGAGCAGTTCTTC. As protein: CAILVGGKGYNEQFF.

This clonotype was seen more than once but under ten times. The CDR3 protein is CASGGGGPGELFF. The CDR3 region has the DNA TGTGCCAGCGGTGGGGGTGGACCCGGGGAGCTGTTTTTT. The rearrangement uses TRBV5-4 and TRBJ2-2; the D call may be TRBD1 or TRBD2 (5 bases each). CDR1 SGHNT and CDR2 YYREEE come from the germline V gene (reference sequence). CDR3 length: 13 residues. V lost 7 bases and J 6 bases, leaving 13 bases between the germline ends.

In its sample, this clonotype was seen a few times. V gene TRBV11-2 combines with J gene TRBJ1-6, with 9 bases fitting TRBD1. Germline CDR1 and CDR2: SGHAT and FQNNGV. Unmatched junction bases numbered 6, after V lost 5 bases and J lost 10 bases. This CDR3 contains 14 residues. The CDR3: CASSLGQGSSPLHF. Written as DNA, the CDR3 is TGTGCCAGCAGCCTGGGACAGGGCTCCTCACCCCTCCACTTT.

The chain employs TRBV30 and TRBJ2-1; TRBD2 matches 10 bases. Germline trimming cut 1 base from V and 2 bases from J; bases unmatched to any gene: 14. Per the germline V gene, CDR1 is GTSNPN and CDR2 is SVGIG (reference sequence). The length of the CDR3 is 19 residues. The CDR3 nucleotides read TGTGCCTGGAGTGGTTATTCTAGCGGGAGTTTTATACCCTACAATGAGCAGTTCTTC. This gives the protein CAWSGYSSGSFIPYNEQFF.

The chain links TRBV2 to TRBJ2-2; the D gene is possibly TRBD2 (6 bases). The CDR3 runs 15 residues. Germline CDR1 reads SNHLY; CDR2 reads FYNNEI. V was pared by 10 bases and J by 5 bases, with 20 bases between. The CDR3 bases are TGTGCCACCTCGGTCCAGGGCGGGAATACCGGGGAGCTGTTTTTT. It yields the protein CATSVQGGNTGELFF.

In this sample, this clonotype turned up a few times. The CDR3 DNA is TGCGCCAGCAGCCAAGCCCCAGGGGTGGCCGGGGAGCTGTTTTTT. Its protein is CASSQAPGVAGELFF. V and J are TRBV4-3 and TRBJ2-2, with a possible D match to TRBD1 (6 bases). The V gene lost 1 base and the J gene lost 6 bases, with 12 bases spanning the gap. The CDR3 is 15 residues long. The germline gives CDR1 LGHNA, CDR2 YSLEER.

This chain joins TRBV10-3 and TRBJ1-1; D gene unclear. CDR1 and CDR2 from the germline V gene are ENHRY and SYGVKD. The CDR3 runs 14 residues. The ends were cut back, 6 bases at V and 4 bases at J, with 15 bases in the middle. CDR3 coding DNA: TGTGCCATCAGGAGGGAGGCAATAGGCACTGAAGCTTTCTTT. Residues: CAIRREAIGTEAFF.

This clonotype appeared a few times. This chain connects TRBV5-1 to TRBJ1-5, with TRBD1 matching 9 bases. The CDR3 is 14 residues long. The V segment lost 4 bases and the J segment 7 bases; nucleotides outside the gene matches: 6. Germline V gives CDR1 SGHRS, CDR2 YFSETQ. CDR3 in amino acids: CASSDGTGLQPQHF. The DNA for the CDR3 is TGCGCCAGCAGCGACGGGACAGGGCTCCAGCCCCAGCATTTT.

There are a few counts of this clonotype. The chain links TRBV19 to TRBJ2-1; possibly TRBD2 for D (6 bases). The CDR3 totals 18 residues. With 3 bases removed from V and 11 bases from J, the gap between germline ends came to 29 bases. Germline lookup yields CDR1 LNHDA and CDR2 SQIVND (reference sequence). The CDR3 protein is CASSMGVGRREGAGKQFF. The CDR3 DNA reads as TGTGCCAGTAGTATGGGAGTTGGACGGCGGGAAGGGGCCGGTAAGCAGTTCTTC.

The chain combines TRBV7-2 with TRBJ2-5, with D unclear. This CDR3 contains 11 residues. V was cut by 5 bases and J by 7 bases, with 8 bases left in between. The V gene's germline CDR1 is SGHTA and CDR2 FQGNSA. The CDR3 DNA reads as TGTGCCAGCAGCGCGACGGGGACCCAGTACTTC. This codes for CASSATGTQYF.

This clonotype was observed at least ten times. The chain carries TRBV7-2 and TRBJ1-6; D is undetermined. The CDR3 extends over 16 amino acids. Per germline, CDR1 SGHTA and CDR2 FQGNSA. V shed 2 bases and J shed 7 bases, with 15 bases lying between them. This chain's CDR3 is CASSLQQSANNSPLHF. The CDR3 DNA sequence: TGTGCCAGCAGCTTACAACAATCGGCTAACAATTCACCCCTCCACTTT.